Listed here are 15 T cell receptor beta chains from one sample, sequenced in a study of T cell repertoires in cytomegalovirus infection. Their antigens remain unidentified. TCRdb processed the reads anew with MiXCR; each CDR3 protein has one entry. This sample has about 310,000 distinct CDR3 sequences, with 20% to 25% found just once. This specimen consisted of cultured PBMCs, obtained from culture after CMV antigen stimulation. The receptors stem from a human donor in good health (CMV status not recorded). Some clones in this sample may be carry-over from other donors' samples.

Ten or more counts support this clonotype. The chain links TRBV7-2 to TRBJ2-2; 7 bases are a match to TRBD2. The germline V gene has CDR1 SGHTA and CDR2 FQGNSA. The V and J ends lost 4 bases and 1 base, in that order; junction bases with no gene match: 0. CDR3 size: 14 residues. This CDR3 is CASSSSGNTGELFF. The CDR3 DNA sequence: TGTGCCAGCAGCTCTAGCGGGAACACCGGGGAGCTGTTTTTT. The full variable domain, its missing parts supplied by reference TRBV7-2 and TRBJ2-2, is GAGVSQSPSNKVTEKGKDVELRCDPISGHTALYWYRQSLGQGLEFLIYFQGNSAPDKSGLPSDRFSAERTGGSVSTLTIQRTQQEDSAVYLCASSSSGNTGELFFGEGSRLTVL.

Within the sample, this clonotype is medium-sized. This sequence joins TRBV6-1 and TRBJ2-2; 11 positions match TRBD2. The germline gives CDR1 MNHNS, CDR2 SASEGT. The CDR3 is 18 amino acids. V dropped 8 bases and J dropped 4; count of bases not matched to a gene: 15. CDR3 residues: CASSRWAPGTSGTGELFF. The CDR3 coding sequence is TGTGCCAGCTCTCGATGGGCCCCGGGGACTAGCGGCACCGGGGAGCTGTTTTTT.

This chain connects TRBV30 to TRBJ1-5; D ambiguous. CDR1 is GTSNPN and CDR2 is SVGIG in the germline V gene (reference sequence). V lost 0 bases, J lost 0 bases, and 3 bases lay in between. CDR3 length: 13 amino acids. The CDR3 reads CAWSVRSNQPQHF. The CDR3 DNA is TGTGCCTGGAGTGTACGTAGCAATCAGCCCCAGCATTTT.

This clonotype was observed a few times. V usage is TRBV20-1 and J usage is TRBJ1-2; tentatively, D is TRBD1 (5 bases). Trimming stripped 4 bases from V and 4 bases from J, with 13 bases between. The germline V gene encodes CDR1 DFQATT and CDR2 SNEGSKA (reference sequence). The CDR3 runs to 13 residues. The CDR3 DNA reads TGCAGTGCTATCTCAGGGAAGGGCTATGGCTACACCTTC. It specifies CSAISGKGYGYTF.

This clonotype occurred once. The chain is built from TRBV6-5 and TRBJ2-7, with D tentatively TRBD1 or TRBD2 (5 bases each). Trimming removed 2 bases at V and 1 base at J, with 15 bases between. In germline, CDR1 is MNHEY, CDR2 SVGAGI. This CDR3 has 16 amino acids. CDR3 loop: CASSYESGRLSYEQYF. Written as DNA, the CDR3 is TGTGCCAGCAGTTACGAATCGGGACGCCTTTCCTACGAGCAGTACTTC.

This clonotype was seen a handful of times. The CDR3 protein is CASSWAGDTEAFF. The CDR3 bases are TGTGCCAGCAGTTGGGCAGGGGACACTGAAGCTTTCTTT. The rearrangement links TRBV12-3 or TRBV12-4 to TRBJ1-1; D may be TRBD1 (6 bases). This CDR3 spans 13 amino acids. Between the trimmed V and J ends, which lost 4 bases and 3 bases, there was a span of 9 bases.

The chain couples TRBV7-6 to TRBJ2-5, with TRBD1 matching over 12 bases. CDR1 is SGHVS and CDR2 is FNYEAQ in the germline V gene. The CDR3 is 17 residues long. V was clipped by 5 bases and J by 2 bases; unmatched bases: 9. The CDR3 reads CASSVPGQGAFQETQYF. DNA of the CDR3: TGTGCCAGCAGCGTACCGGGACAGGGGGCCTTTCAAGAGACCCAGTACTTC.

Notes on this clonotype: Because it lacks the conserved phenylalanine or tryptophan at the end, this CDR3 is likely a read error. This chain joins TRBV27 and TRBJ1-5; 10 bases map to TRBD1. The CDR3 contains 17 residues. The V gene end was trimmed by 5 bases and the J gene end by 3 bases; junction bases not matched to a gene: 10. Germline CDR1 MNHEY, CDR2 SMNVEV (reference sequence). CDR3 sequence reads: CASSPGQGVGYNQPQHL. Written as DNA, the CDR3 is TGTGCCAGCAGTCCCGGACAGGGGGTGGGTTACAATCAGCCCCAGCATCTT.

This clonotype was counted ten times or more. J is TRBJ2-3 and V is TRBV7-9, with D tentatively TRBD2 (5 bases). Per the germline V gene, CDR1 is SEHNR and CDR2 is FQNEAQ (reference sequence). Trimming took off 5 bases at V and 3 bases at J, with 15 bases between the two ends. The CDR3 length is 15 residues. The CDR3 DNA reads as TGTGCCAGCAGCCCGGAAGGGAGCACAACAGATACGCAGTATTTT. Its translation: CASSPEGSTTDTQYF.

The V call is TRBV29-1, the J call TRBJ2-3; possibly TRBD1 for D (6 bases). The CDR3 runs 14 residues. With 3 bases removed from V and 4 bases from J, the gap between germline ends came to 14 bases. Germline CDR1 is SQVTM and CDR2 is ANQGSEA. This CDR3 reads CSVEGRGHPDTQYF. As DNA, the CDR3 is TGCAGCGTTGAGGGCAGGGGACACCCAGATACGCAGTATTTT.

V and J are TRBV18 and TRBJ2-5; 7 positions match TRBD2. Per germline, CDR1 KGHSH and CDR2 LQKENI. This CDR3 is 14 amino acids long. The J segment lost 2 bases and the V segment lost 6 bases, leaving 6 bases of the junction unmatched. The CDR3 reads CASSLGLVQETQYF. The CDR3, as DNA: TGTGCCAGCTCCTTAGGACTAGTTCAAGAGACCCAGTACTTC.

The V gene is TRBV19, the J gene TRBJ2-1; 9 bases match TRBD2. CDR1 is LNHDA and CDR2 is SQIVND in the germline V gene (reference sequence). Losses at the gene ends were 4 bases for V and 4 bases for J; bases not matched to a gene: 2. CDR3 length: 14 residues. For the CDR3, the DNA is TGTGCCAGTAGTAGAGCGGGGGGATACAATGAGCAGTTCTTC. Amino acid sequence: CASSRAGGYNEQFF.

Ten or more counts support this clonotype. The chain uses TRBV5-4 and TRBJ2-1; D gene uncertain. The V gene's germline CDR1 is SGHNT and CDR2 YYREEE (reference sequence). The CDR3 consists of 11 residues. V was pared by 4 bases and J by 9 bases, with 8 bases between. The CDR3 spells CASSLGSEQFF. For the CDR3, the DNA is TGTGCCAGCAGCCTAGGGTCTGAGCAGTTCTTC.

This sequence joins TRBV20-1 and TRBJ2-3; 8 nucleotides agree with TRBD1. CDR1 DFQATT and CDR2 SNEGSKA come from the germline V gene (reference sequence). The length of the CDR3 is 14 residues. V was pared by 7 bases and J by 1 base, with 7 bases of the junction left unmatched. The CDR3 sequence: CSGPTGDGTDTQYF. In nucleotides, the CDR3 is TGCAGTGGCCCGACAGGGGATGGCACAGATACGCAGTATTTT.

The rearrangement joins TRBV7-2 to TRBJ1-2; unclear D gene. CDR3 length: 15 amino acids. Germline values: CDR1 SGHTA, CDR2 FQGNSA. V lost 2 bases and J 0 bases, leaving 10 bases between the germline ends. CDR3 bases: TGTGCCAGCAGCTTACATGTGGGAGCTAACTATGGCTACACCTTC. It codes for CASSLHVGANYGYTF.